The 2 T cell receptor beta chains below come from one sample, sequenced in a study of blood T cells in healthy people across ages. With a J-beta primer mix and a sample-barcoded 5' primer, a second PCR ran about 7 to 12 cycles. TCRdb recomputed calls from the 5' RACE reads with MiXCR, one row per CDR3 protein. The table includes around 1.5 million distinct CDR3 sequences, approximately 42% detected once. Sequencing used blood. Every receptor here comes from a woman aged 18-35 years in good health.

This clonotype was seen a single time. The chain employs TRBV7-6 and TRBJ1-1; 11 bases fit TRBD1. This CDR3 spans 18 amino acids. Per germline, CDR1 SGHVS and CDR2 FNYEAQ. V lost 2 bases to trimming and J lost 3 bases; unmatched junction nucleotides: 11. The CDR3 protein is CASSLPGQGANLDTEAFF. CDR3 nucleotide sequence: TGTGCCAGCAGCTTACCTGGACAGGGGGCGAATTTGGACACTGAAGCTTTCTTT.

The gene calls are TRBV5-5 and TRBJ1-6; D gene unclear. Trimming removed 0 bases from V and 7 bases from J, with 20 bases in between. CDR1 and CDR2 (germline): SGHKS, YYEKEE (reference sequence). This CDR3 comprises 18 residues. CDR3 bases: TGTGCCAGCAGCTTGGCCCTTGTACCGGGTTCTGGCAATTCACCCCTCCACTTT. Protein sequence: CASSLALVPGSGNSPLHF.